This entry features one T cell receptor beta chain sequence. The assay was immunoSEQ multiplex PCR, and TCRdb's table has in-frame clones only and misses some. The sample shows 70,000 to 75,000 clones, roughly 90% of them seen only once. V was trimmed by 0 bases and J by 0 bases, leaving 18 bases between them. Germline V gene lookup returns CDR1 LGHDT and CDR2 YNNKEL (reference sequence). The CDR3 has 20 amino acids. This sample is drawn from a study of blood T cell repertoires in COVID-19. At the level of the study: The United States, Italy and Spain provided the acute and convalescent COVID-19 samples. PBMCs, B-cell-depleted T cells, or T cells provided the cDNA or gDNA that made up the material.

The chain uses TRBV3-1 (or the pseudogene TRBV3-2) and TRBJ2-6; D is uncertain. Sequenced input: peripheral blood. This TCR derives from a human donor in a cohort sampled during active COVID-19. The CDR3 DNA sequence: TGTGCCAGCAGCCAAGATCGTCCTGTTGCCCGCAGCTCTGGGGCCAACGTCCTGACTTTC. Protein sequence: CASSQDRPVARSSGANVLTF.